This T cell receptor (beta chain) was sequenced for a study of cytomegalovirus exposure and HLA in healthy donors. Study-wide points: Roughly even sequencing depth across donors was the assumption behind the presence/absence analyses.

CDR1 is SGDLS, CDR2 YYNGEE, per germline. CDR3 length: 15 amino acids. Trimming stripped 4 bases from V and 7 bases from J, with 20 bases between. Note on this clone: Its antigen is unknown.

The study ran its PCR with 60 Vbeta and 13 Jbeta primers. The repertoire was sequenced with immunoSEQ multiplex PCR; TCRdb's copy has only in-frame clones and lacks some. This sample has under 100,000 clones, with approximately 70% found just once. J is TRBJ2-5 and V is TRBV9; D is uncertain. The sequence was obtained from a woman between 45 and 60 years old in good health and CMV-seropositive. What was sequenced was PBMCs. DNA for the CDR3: TGTGCCAGCAGCCCACGAGGAGCCTATGCGCGGACCCAGTACTTC. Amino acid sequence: CASSPRGAYARTQYF.